The 8 T cell receptor beta chains in this list originate from one sample, sequenced in a study of shared clonotypes between healthy human individuals. Clones were sequenced by immunoSEQ multiplex PCR, and TCRdb holds only the in-frame ones, with some missing. This sample yields 2 million to 2.5 million clones, of which about 94% are seen a single time; roughly 1% belongs to the top ten. CD8 cells classed as naive were CD45RO-negative and positively selected for CCR7, excluding terminally differentiated effector memory CD45RA+ cells. Sequences were obtained from naive CD8+ T cells sorted from blood. The receptors originated from a man between 18 and 29 years old in good health.

V is TRBV19 and J is TRBJ1-1; 9 nucleotides match TRBD1. This CDR3 is built from 16 residues. CDR1 and CDR2 from the germline V gene are LNHDA and SQIVND (reference sequence). Germline trimming cut 4 bases from V and 0 bases from J; bases unmatched to any gene: 6. The CDR3 DNA sequence: TGTGCCAGTAGTAGGGACAGGGAGGGAATGAACACTGAAGCTTTCTTT. Translating it yields CASSRDREGMNTEAFF.

The chain is built from TRBV9 and TRBJ2-7; D gene uncertain. The ends were cut back, 0 bases at V and 0 bases at J, with 13 bases in the middle. Germline values: CDR1 SGDLS, CDR2 YYNGEE. The CDR3 is 16 amino acids. The CDR3 sequence: CASSVGGNGFSYEQYF. The CDR3 DNA is TGTGCCAGCAGCGTAGGGGGAAACGGGTTCTCCTACGAGCAGTACTTC.

The rearrangement uses TRBV19 and TRBJ2-7; a weak D match, TRBD2 (6 bases). V gave up 2 bases and J gave up 3 bases, with 11 bases separating them. CDR3 length: 14 residues. The germline V gene has CDR1 LNHDA and CDR2 SQIVND (reference sequence). The CDR3 sequence: CASSILGGIYEQYF. CDR3 nucleotide sequence: TGTGCCAGTAGTATATTAGGAGGGATCTACGAGCAGTACTTC.

V usage is TRBV7-9 and J usage is TRBJ1-1; unclear D gene. This CDR3 has 14 residues. From germline, CDR1 is SEHNR and CDR2 FQNEAQ (reference sequence). The ends were cut back, 5 bases at V and 1 base at J, with 11 bases in the middle. The CDR3 DNA follows: TGTGCCAGCAGCGATACTACAGCGAACACTGAAGCTTTCTTT. It specifies CASSDTTANTEAFF.

As regards this clone: In the same sample, other DNA sequences code for this CDR3. The V and J genes are TRBV9 and TRBJ2-6; possibly TRBD1 for D (6 bases). The length of the CDR3 is 15 residues. CDR1 and CDR2 (germline): SGDLS, YYNGEE. The ends were cut back, 4 bases at V and 2 bases at J, with 10 bases in the middle. CDR3 nucleotides: TGTGCCAGCAGCCAGGACAGAGCTGGGGCCAACGTCCTGACTTTC. It yields the protein CASSQDRAGANVLTF.

Here the CDR3 DNA reads TGTGCCAGCAGCGAGGGGCGGGGGCTCTACAATGAGCAGTTCTTC. This gives the protein CASSEGRGLYNEQFF. V is TRBV28 and J is TRBJ2-1, with D perhaps matching TRBD2 (7 bases). CDR1 is MDHEN, CDR2 SYDVKM, per germline. There are 15 residues in the CDR3. V lost 6 bases and J 3 bases, leaving 15 bases between the germline ends. The full variable domain, completed using reference TRBV28 and TRBJ2-1, is DVKVTQSSRYLVKRTGEKVFLECVQDMDHENMFWYRQDPGLGLRLIYFSYDVKMKEKGDIPEGYSVSREKKERFSLILESASTNQTSMYLCASSEGRGLYNEQFFGPGTRLTVL.

The chain carries TRBV5-6 and TRBJ2-3; the D is unclear. The V and J ends lost 2 bases and 2 bases respectively, with 9 bases between them. Germline V gene lookup returns CDR1 SGHDT and CDR2 YYEEEE. The CDR3 runs 14 residues. CDR3 residues: CASSFGSITDTQYF. The CDR3 DNA reads TGTGCCAGCAGCTTTGGGTCTATCACAGATACGCAGTATTTT.

J is TRBJ2-7 and V is TRBV5-4; TRBD2 agrees at 11 bases. Germline values: CDR1 SGHNT, CDR2 YYREEE (reference sequence). Trimming took 1 base from V and 6 from J; bases not matched to a gene: 6. This CDR3 has 15 amino acids. DNA for the CDR3: TGTGCCAGCAGCTTGATTAGCGGGGGGGCCCGCGAGCAGTACTTC. Residues: CASSLISGGAREQYF.